This T cell receptor beta chain is drawn from a study of cytomegalovirus exposure and HLA in healthy donors. Across the study: Among the 398 genotyped donors, approximately 80% were placed in the Caucasian-associated ancestry cluster.

Study conclusions and caveats: In vitro work confirmed that a few CMV-associated chains recognize CMV antigens. Compared with the roughly 670-donor mean, an Asian-associated ancestry cluster reportedly had fewer N-insertions, according to a later analysis.

Despite likely unrecorded immune exposures, the donors were nominally healthy at the time of sampling. Points on this clone: Its antigen is unidentified. Sequence at one end of the junction differs from germline and may be a read error.

The PCR ran on 60 Vbeta and 13 Jbeta primers. Profiled with immunoSEQ multiplex PCR; TCRdb holds only in-frame clones, not every one. The profile covers 120,000 or so clones, with over 70% appearing a single time and more than 3.5% taken by the ten largest. Germline V gene lookup returns CDR1 MRHNA and CDR2 SNTAGT. This CDR3 is 15 amino acids long. The TCR sequence derives from a man aged 35 to 55 in good health and CMV-seropositive. Sequencing was done on a sample of PBMCs. V gene TRBV6-4 combines with J gene TRBJ2-1, with D unresolved. DNA of the CDR3: TGTGCCAGCAGTGTTATGAGTAGCTCCTACAATAAGCAGTTCTTC. Amino acid sequence: CASSVMSSSYNKQFF.